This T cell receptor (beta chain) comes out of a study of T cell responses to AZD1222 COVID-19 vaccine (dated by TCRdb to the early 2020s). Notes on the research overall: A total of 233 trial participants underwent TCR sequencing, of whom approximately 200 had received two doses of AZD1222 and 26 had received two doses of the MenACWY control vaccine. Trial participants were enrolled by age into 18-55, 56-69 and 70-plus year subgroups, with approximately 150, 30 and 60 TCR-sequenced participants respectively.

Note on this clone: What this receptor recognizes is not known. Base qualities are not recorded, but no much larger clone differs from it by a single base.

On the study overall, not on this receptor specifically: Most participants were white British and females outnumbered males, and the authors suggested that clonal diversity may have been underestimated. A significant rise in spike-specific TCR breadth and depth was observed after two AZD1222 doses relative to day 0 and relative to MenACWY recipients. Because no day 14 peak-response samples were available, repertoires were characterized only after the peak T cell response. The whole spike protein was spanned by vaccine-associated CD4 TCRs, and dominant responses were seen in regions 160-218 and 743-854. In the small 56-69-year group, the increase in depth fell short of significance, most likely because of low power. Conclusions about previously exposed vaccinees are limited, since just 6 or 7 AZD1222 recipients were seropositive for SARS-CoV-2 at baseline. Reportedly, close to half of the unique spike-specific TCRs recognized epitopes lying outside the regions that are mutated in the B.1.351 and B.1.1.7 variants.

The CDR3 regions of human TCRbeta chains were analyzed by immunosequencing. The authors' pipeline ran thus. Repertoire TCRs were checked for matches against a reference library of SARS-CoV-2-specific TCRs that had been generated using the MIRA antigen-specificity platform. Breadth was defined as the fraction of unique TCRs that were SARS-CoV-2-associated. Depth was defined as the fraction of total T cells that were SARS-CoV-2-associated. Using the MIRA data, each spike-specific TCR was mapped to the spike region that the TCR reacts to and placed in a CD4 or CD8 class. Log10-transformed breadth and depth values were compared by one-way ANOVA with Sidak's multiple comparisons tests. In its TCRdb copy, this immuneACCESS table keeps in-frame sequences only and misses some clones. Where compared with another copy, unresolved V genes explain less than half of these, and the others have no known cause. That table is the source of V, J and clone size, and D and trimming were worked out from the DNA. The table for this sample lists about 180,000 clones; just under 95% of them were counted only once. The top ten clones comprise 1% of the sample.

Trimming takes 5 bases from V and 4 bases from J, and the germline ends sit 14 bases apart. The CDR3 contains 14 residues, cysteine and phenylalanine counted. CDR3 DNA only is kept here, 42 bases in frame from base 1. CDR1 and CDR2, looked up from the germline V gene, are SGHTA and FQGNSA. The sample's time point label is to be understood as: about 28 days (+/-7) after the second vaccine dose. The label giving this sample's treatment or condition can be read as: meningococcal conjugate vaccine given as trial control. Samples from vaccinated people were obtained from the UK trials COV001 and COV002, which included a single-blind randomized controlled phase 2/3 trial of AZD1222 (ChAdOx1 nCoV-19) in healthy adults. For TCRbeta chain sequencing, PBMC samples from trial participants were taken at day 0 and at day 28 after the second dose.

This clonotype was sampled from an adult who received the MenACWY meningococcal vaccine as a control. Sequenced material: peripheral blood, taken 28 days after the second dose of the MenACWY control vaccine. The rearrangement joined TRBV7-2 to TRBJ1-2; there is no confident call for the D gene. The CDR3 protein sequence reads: CASSTGRVGYGYTF. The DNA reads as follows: TGTGCCAGCAGCACCGGGCGCGTAGGCTATGGCTACACCTTC.